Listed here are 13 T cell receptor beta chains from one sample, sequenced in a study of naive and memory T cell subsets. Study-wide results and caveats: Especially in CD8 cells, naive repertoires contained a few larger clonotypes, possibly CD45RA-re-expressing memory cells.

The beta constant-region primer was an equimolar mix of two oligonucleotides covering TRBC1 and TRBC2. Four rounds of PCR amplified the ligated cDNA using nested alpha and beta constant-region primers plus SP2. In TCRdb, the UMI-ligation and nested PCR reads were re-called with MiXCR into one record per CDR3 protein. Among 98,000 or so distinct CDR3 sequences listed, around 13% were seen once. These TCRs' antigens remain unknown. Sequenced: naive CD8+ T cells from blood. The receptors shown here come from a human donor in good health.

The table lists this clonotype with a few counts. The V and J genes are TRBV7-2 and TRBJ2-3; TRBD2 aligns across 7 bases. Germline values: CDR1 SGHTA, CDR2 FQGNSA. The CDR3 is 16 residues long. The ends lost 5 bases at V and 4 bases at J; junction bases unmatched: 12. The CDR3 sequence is CASSERLAPVADTQYF. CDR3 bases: TGTGCCAGCAGCGAAAGACTAGCTCCCGTCGCAGATACGCAGTATTTT.

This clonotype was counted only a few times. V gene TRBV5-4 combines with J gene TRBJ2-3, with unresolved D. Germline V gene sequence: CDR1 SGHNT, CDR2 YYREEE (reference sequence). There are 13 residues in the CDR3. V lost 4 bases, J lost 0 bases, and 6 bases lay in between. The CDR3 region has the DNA TGTGCCAGCAGCCTGGACAGCACAGATACGCAGTATTTT. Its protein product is CASSLDSTDTQYF.

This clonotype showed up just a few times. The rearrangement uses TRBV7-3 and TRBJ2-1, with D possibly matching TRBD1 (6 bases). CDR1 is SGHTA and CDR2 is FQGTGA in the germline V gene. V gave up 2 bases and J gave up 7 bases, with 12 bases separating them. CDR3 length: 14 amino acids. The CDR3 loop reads CASSLSAGVNEQFF. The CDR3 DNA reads TGTGCCAGCAGCTTATCGGCAGGGGTGAATGAGCAGTTCTTC.

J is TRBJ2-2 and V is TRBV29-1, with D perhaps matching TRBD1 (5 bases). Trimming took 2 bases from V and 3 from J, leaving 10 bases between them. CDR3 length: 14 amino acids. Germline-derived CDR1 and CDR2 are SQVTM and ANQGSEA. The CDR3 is CSVELQADTGELFF. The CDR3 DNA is TGCAGCGTTGAATTACAGGCTGACACCGGGGAGCTGTTTTTT.

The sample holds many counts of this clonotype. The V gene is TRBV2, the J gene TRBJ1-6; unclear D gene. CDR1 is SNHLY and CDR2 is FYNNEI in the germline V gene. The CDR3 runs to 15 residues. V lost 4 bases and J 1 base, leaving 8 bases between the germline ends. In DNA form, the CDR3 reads TGTGCCAGCAGTGGGGAGGAATCCTATAATTCACCCCTCCACTTT. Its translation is CASSGEESYNSPLHF.

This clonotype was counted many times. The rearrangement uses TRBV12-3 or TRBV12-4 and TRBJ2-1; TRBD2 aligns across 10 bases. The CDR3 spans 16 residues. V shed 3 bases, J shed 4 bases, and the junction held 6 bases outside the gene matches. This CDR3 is CASSLGRTSGYNEQFF. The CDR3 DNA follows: TGTGCCAGCAGTTTGGGACGGACTAGCGGTTACAATGAGCAGTTCTTC.

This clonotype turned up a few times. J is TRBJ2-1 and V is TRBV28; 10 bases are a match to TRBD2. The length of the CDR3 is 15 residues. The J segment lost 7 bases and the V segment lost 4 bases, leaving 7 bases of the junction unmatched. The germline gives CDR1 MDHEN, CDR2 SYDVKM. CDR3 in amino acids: CASSSISGGFNEQFF. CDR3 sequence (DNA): TGTGCCAGCAGTTCAATTAGCGGGGGGTTTAATGAGCAGTTCTTC.

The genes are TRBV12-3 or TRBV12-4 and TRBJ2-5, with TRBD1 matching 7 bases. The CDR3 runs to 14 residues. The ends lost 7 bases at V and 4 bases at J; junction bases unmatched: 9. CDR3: CASTTSGTVETQYF. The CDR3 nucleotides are TGTGCCAGCACCACTTCTGGGACAGTAGAGACCCAGTACTTC.

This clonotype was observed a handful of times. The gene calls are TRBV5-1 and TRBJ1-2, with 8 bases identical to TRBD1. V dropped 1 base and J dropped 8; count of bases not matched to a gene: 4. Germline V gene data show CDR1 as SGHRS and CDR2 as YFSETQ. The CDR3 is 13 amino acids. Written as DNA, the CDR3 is TGCGCCAGCAGCTTGTGGACAGGGTCCGGCTACACCTTC. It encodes CASSLWTGSGYTF.

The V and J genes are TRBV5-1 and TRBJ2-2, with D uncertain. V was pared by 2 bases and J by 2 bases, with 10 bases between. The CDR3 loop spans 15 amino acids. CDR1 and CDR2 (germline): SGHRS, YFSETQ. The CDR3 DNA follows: TGCGCCAGCAGCTTAGAAACAGTTAACACCGGGGAGCTGTTTTTT. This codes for CASSLETVNTGELFF. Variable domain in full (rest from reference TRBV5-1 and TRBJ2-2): KAGVTQTPRYLIKTRGQQVTLSCSPISGHRSVSWYQQTPGQGLQFLFEYFSETQRNKGNFPGRFSGRQFSNSRSEMNVSTLELGDSALYLCASSLETVNTGELFFGEGSRLTVL.

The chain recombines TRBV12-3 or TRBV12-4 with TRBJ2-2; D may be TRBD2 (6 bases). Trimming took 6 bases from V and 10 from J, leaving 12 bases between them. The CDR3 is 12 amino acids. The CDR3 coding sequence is TGTGCCAGCAGCACTCTAGCGAAGGAGCTGTTTTTT. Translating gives CASSTLAKELFF.

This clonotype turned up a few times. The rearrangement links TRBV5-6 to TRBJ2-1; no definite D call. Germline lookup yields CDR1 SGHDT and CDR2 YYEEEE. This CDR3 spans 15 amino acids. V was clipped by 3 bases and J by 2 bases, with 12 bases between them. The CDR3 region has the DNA TGTGCCAGCAGCTATGCTGCGAGCACCTACAATGAGCAGTTCTTC. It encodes CASSYAASTYNEQFF.

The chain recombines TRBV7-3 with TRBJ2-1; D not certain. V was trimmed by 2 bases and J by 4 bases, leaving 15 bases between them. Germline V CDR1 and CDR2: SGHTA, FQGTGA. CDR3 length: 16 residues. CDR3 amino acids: CASSLAPETAYNEQFF. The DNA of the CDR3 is TGTGCCAGCAGCTTAGCGCCTGAAACGGCGTACAATGAGCAGTTCTTC.